These T cell receptor beta chains were read from a single sample in a study of CD8+ T cells in alopecia areata. The assay was immunoSEQ multiplex PCR, and TCRdb's table has in-frame clones only and misses some. The sample has roughly 140,000 clones, about 50% seen once; the top ten hold 19%. Source: CD8+ T cells sorted from blood, taken at week 0. Receptor source: a human donor with alopecia areata. Both conserved end residues are part of each CDR3. D genes are given only for firm matches. Rows give clone size only sometimes, using once, few, many, or a class for an expanded clone.

j_call d_call v_call clone_size cdr3_aa cdr3_nt
TRBJ2-7 - TRBV29-1 few CSVENPGPVSYEQYF TGCAGCGTTGAGAACCCGGGGCCGGTCTCCTACGAGCAGTACTTC
TRBJ1-2 TRBD1 TRBV13 - CASSQGTGTNYGYTF TGTGCCAGCAGCCAAGGGACAGGAACTAACTATGGCTACACCTTC
TRBJ1-1 - TRBV9 - CASSGGLTNTEAFF TGTGCCAGCAGCGGGGGACTCACGAACACTGAAGCTTTCTTT
TRBJ1-5 - TRBV15 - CATSRPEGGQPQHF TGTGCCACCAGCAGACCCGAGGGTGGGCAGCCCCAGCATTTT
TRBJ2-6 - TRBV13 - CASSLSPGHLPEANVLTF TGTGCCAGCAGCTTAAGCCCCGGACACCTCCCTGAGGCCAACGTCCTGACTTTC
TRBJ2-2 TRBD2 TRBV7-7 - CASSLRTGGTGELFF TGTGCCAGCAGCTTACGGACGGGGGGCACCGGGGAGCTGTTTTTT
TRBJ1-1 - TRBV5-1 - CASITNTEAFF TGCGCCAGCATTACGAACACTGAAGCTTTCTTT
TRBJ1-2 - TRBV29-1 - CSVDPRGYGYTF TGCAGCGTTGATCCACGGGGCTATGGCTACACCTTC
TRBJ2-5 TRBD2 TRBV30 few CAWTWGGQETQYF TGTGCCTGGACTTGGGGGGGCCAAGAGACCCAGTACTTC
TRBJ2-7 - TRBV12-5 few CASGPDDSYEQYF TGTGCTAGTGGCCCTGACGACAGCTACGAGCAGTACTTC
TRBJ2-7 TRBD2 TRBV7-8 few CASRTGLAGDSYEQYF TGTGCCAGCAGGACCGGTCTAGCGGGGGATTCCTACGAGCAGTACTTC
TRBJ2-6 TRBD1 TRBV7-2 few CASSPGTDDLSGANVLTF TGTGCCAGCAGTCCCGGGACAGACGATCTCTCTGGGGCCAACGTCCTGACTTTC
TRBJ2-1 - TRBV4-1 - CASSQEARGNEQFF TGCGCCAGCAGCCAAGAAGCGAGGGGTAATGAGCAGTTCTTC
TRBJ2-4 - TRBV7-8 - CASSLSRDIQYF TGTGCCAGCAGCCTTTCTCGGGACATTCAGTACTTC
TRBJ2-2 - TRBV30 - CAWTQGIGELFF TGTGCCTGGACGCAGGGGATCGGGGAGCTGTTTTTT
TRBJ2-7 - TRBV4-1 - CASSQDRGTYEQYF TGCGCCAGCAGCCAGGATCGAGGAACCTACGAGCAGTACTTC
TRBJ1-2 - TRBV4-3 - CASSQDPLNGGYTF TGCGCCAGCAGCCAAGATCCTCTCAACGGGGGCTACACCTTC
TRBJ2-3 TRBD2 TRBV5-6 once CASSLALAGNTDTQYF TGTGCCAGCAGCTTGGCTCTAGCGGGGAACACAGATACGCAGTATTTT
TRBJ2-2 TRBD1 TRBV15 few CATSRVRDRWKDNTGELFF TGTGCCACCAGCAGAGTCCGGGACAGATGGAAAGACAACACCGGGGAGCTGTTTTTT
TRBJ1-4 - TRBV6-5 few CASSYSGEKLFF TGTGCCAGCAGTTACTCGGGAGAAAAACTGTTTTTT
TRBJ1-1 TRBD1 TRBV30 - CAWSTPGQGYGAFF TGTGCCTGGTCCACCCCGGGACAGGGATATGGAGCTTTCTTT
TRBJ1-4 - TRBV29-1 - CSVAGRVGEKLFF TGCAGCGTTGCTGGCAGGGTGGGGGAAAAACTGTTTTTT
TRBJ2-1 - TRBV6-6 few CASSYSSIDEQFF TGTGCCAGCAGTTACTCTAGCATCGATGAGCAGTTCTTC
TRBJ2-3 - TRBV29-1 few CSVDPGLQPGNTQYF TGCAGCGTTGACCCGGGCCTCCAGCCGGGAAATACGCAGTATTTT
TRBJ2-4 - TRBV27 - CASSPSLGGGQNIQYF TGTGCCAGCAGCCCCAGTTTAGGAGGAGGACAAAACATTCAGTACTTC
TRBJ1-2 - TRBV19 few CASSIGINGYTF TGTGCCAGTAGTATTGGGATTAATGGCTACACCTTC
TRBJ2-4 TRBD1 TRBV4-3 - CASSLTHRQGLAKNIQYF TGCGCCAGCAGCCTAACACACAGACAGGGCCTAGCCAAAAACATTCAGTACTTC
TRBJ2-1 TRBD2 TRBV29-1 - CSVIGTASGGLF TGCAGCGTTATAGGGACAGCTAGCGGGGGACTCTTC
TRBJ1-2 - TRBV29-1 - CSVPAGGSGYTF TGCAGCGTCCCAGCCGGGGGTTCTGGCTACACCTTC
TRBJ2-1 TRBD1 TRBV19 - CASSPQQGQGAYNEQFF TGTGCCAGTAGCCCTCAACAGGGACAGGGGGCCTACAATGAGCAGTTCTTC
TRBJ1-1 - TRBV29-1 - CSAQTEMNTEAFF TGCAGCGCACAGACAGAGATGAACACTGAAGCTTTCTTT
TRBJ2-7 - TRBV4-3 - CASSQDIDYEQYF TGCGCCAGCAGCCAAGATATCGACTACGAGCAGTACTTC
TRBJ2-1 - TRBV13 - CASSLVANSYNEQFF TGTGCCAGCAGTCTCGTAGCGAACTCCTACAATGAGCAGTTCTTC
TRBJ2-1 - TRBV13 - CASSRLDGAYNEQFF TGTGCCAGCAGTCGACTAGATGGGGCCTACAATGAGCAGTTCTTC
TRBJ1-5 - TRBV27 - CASSLSTNQPQHF TGTGCCAGCAGTTTATCCACCAATCAGCCCCAGCATTTT
TRBJ2-6 - TRBV9 - CASSAVPGHFSGANVLTF TGTGCCAGCAGCGCGGTCCCGGGACATTTCTCTGGGGCCAACGTCCTGACTTTC
TRBJ2-2 TRBD2 TRBV4-1 - CASSPREGELGELFF TGCGCCAGCAGCCCCCGGGAGGGAGAACTCGGGGAGCTGTTTTTT
TRBJ1-1 - TRBV5-1 - CASREDGEAFF TGCGCCAGCAGAGAGGACGGTGAAGCTTTCTTT
TRBJ1-2 - TRBV20-1 many CSASDIGYTF TGCAGTGCTAGCGACATAGGCTACACCTTC
TRBJ1-1 - TRBV29-1 - CRAGPVGPEAFF TGCAGAGCTGGACCAGTAGGGCCTGAAGCTTTCTTT
TRBJ2-7 - TRBV4-3 - CASSQDRGGPYEQYF TGCGCCAGCAGCCAAGATCGGGGAGGTCCCTACGAGCAGTACTTC
TRBJ1-2 - TRBV4-3 few CASSQGGRASPYGYTF TGCGCCAGCAGCCAAGGGGGGCGAGCATCCCCCTATGGCTACACCTTC
TRBJ1-6 TRBD1 TRBV9 - CASSSDRGFNSPLHF TGTGCCAGCAGCTCGGACAGGGGATTTAATTCACCCCTCCACTTT
TRBJ2-7 - TRBV25-1 few CASKDRDSYEQYF TGTGCCAGCAAGGACAGAGATTCCTACGAGCAGTACTTC
TRBJ1-1 - TRBV28 few CASSPPGGINTEAFF TGTGCCAGCAGCCCGCCGGGAGGGATTAACACTGAAGCTTTCTTT
TRBJ2-5 - TRBV23-1 - CASSQSIRAGQETQYF TGCGCCAGCAGTCAATCGATCCGGGCAGGCCAAGAGACCCAGTACTTC
TRBJ2-5 TRBD2 TRBV9 - CASSHSRLAGDQETQYF TGTGCCAGCAGCCACTCCCGACTAGCGGGGGATCAAGAGACCCAGTACTTC
TRBJ2-1 - TRBV29-1 - CSVEPPDNEQFF TGCAGCGTTGAACCACCGGACAATGAGCAGTTCTTC
TRBJ1-2 - TRBV6-6 - CASSYTYGYTF TGTGCCAGCAGTTATACTTATGGCTACACCTTC
TRBJ2-3 TRBD1 TRBV13 - CASSSSGTGVDTQYF TGTGCCAGCAGCTCGTCCGGGACAGGGGTAGATACGCAGTATTTT
TRBJ1-5 TRBD1 TRBV11-2 - CASSSGQENQPQHF TGTGCCAGCAGCTCGGGACAGGAAAATCAGCCCCAGCATTTT